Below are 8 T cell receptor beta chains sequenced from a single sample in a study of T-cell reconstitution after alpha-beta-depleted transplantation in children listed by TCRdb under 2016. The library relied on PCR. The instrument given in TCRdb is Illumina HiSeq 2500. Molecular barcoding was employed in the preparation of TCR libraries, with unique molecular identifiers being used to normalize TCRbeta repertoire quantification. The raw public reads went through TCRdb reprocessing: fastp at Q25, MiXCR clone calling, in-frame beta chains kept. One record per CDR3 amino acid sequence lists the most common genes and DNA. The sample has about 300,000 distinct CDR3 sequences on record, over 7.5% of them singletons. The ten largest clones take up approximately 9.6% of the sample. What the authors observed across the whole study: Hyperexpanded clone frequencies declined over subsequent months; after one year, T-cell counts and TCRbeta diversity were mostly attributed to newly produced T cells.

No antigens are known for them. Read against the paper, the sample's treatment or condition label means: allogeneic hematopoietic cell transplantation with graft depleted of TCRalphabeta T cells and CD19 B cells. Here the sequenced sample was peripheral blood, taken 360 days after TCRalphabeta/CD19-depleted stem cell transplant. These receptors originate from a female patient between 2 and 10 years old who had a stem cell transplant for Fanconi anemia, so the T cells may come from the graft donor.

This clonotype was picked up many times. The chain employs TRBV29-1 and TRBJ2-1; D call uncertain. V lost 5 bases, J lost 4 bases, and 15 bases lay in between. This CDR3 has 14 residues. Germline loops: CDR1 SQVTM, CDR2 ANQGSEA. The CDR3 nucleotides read TGCAGCGTTTATAGTGGCAGAGATTACAATGAGCAGTTCTTC. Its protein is CSVYSGRDYNEQFF.

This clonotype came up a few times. Here the CDR3 DNA reads TGTGCCAGCAGCTTAGACCCCCACGAGGGAAAACTGTTTTTT. Protein: CASSLDPHEGKLFF. The chain joins TRBV7-9 to TRBJ1-4, with unresolved D. The V gene's germline CDR1 is SEHNR and CDR2 FQNEAQ (reference sequence). The V gene lost 1 base and the J gene lost 10 bases, with 13 bases spanning the gap. The CDR3 contains 14 residues.

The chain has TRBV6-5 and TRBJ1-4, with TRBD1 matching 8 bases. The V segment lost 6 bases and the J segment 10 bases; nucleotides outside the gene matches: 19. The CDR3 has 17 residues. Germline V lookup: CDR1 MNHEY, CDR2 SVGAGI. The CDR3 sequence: CASSLQGARAEGGKLFF. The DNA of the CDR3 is TGTGCCAGCAGCCTCCAGGGGGCGAGAGCCGAGGGGGGAAAACTGTTTTTT.

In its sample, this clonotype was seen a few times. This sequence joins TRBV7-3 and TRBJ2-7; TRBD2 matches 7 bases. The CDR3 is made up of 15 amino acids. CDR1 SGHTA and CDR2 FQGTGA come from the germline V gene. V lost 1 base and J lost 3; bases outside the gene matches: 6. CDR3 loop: CASSLMGPSGYEQYF. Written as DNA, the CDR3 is TGTGCCAGCAGCTTAATGGGTCCTAGCGGCTACGAGCAGTACTTC.

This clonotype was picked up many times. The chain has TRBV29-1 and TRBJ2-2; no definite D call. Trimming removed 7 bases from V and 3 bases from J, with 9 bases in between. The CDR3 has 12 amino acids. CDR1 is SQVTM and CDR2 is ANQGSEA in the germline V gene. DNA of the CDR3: TGCAGCGCCTTCAGATACACCGGGGAGCTGTTTTTT. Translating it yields CSAFRYTGELFF.

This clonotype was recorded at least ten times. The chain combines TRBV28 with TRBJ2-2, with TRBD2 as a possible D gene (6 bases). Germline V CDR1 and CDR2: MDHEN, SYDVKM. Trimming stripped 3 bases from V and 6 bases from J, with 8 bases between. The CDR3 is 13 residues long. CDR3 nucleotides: TGTGCCAGCAGTTTCGGAGGGGCCGGGGAGCTGTTTTTT. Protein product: CASSFGGAGELFF. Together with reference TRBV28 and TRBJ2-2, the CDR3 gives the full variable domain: DVKVTQSSRYLVKRTGEKVFLECVQDMDHENMFWYRQDPGLGLRLIYFSYDVKMKEKGDIPEGYSVSREKKERFSLILESASTNQTSMYLCASSFGGAGELFFGEGSRLTVL.

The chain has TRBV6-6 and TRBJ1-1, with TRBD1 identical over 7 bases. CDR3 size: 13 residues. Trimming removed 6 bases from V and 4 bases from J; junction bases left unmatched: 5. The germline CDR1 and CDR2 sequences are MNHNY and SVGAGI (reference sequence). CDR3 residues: CASRFDRVTEAFF. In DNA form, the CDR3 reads TGTGCCAGCAGATTCGACAGGGTCACTGAAGCTTTCTTT.

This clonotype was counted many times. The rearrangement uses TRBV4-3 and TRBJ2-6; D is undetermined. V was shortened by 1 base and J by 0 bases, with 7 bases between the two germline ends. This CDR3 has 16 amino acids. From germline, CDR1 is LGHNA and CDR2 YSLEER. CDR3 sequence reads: CASSQVARSGANVLTF. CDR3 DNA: TGCGCCAGCAGCCAAGTTGCGCGCTCTGGGGCCAACGTCCTGACTTTC.